The 2 T cell receptor beta chains in this list originate from one sample, sequenced in a study of monozygotic twins with inflammatory bowel disease. TCRdb reprocessed the 5' RACE reads, with one entry per CDR3 protein and no DNA. Recorded for this sample: some 330,000 distinct CDR3 sequences. The source material was blood. All receptors come from a human donor with ulcerative colitis or Crohn's disease, or a healthy co-twin of an affected twin (not recorded which).

V and J are TRBV12-5 and TRBJ2-5; without DNA, the TCRdb call of TRBD1 cannot be checked. This CDR3 is built from 13 residues. Germline V gene sequence: CDR1 LGHNT, CDR2 FRNRAP. The CDR3 here is CASGSRGEETQYF. Full variable domain (missing parts from reference TRBV12-5 and TRBJ2-5): DARVTQTPRHKVTEMGQEVTMRCQPILGHNTVFWYRQTMMQGLELLAYFRNRAPLDDSGMPKDRFSAEMPDATLATLKIQPSEPRDSAVYFCASGSRGEETQYFGPGTRLLVL.

This chain uses TRBV6-5 with TRBJ1-6; the TRBD1 assignment by TCRdb is unverifiable without DNA. CDR3 size: 16 residues. Looked up from germline, CDR1 is MNHEY and CDR2 is SVGAGI. The CDR3 reads CASSYSGTGTSESLHF.